This entry lists 4 T cell receptor beta chains sequenced from one sample in a study of shared clonotypes between healthy human individuals (dated by TCRdb to about 2020). Receptor libraries were prepared by the immunoSEQ multiplex PCR assay. The table was pulled from immuneACCESS by TCRdb, which kept in-frame rearrangements only. Such tables lose some clones; where checked, under half of the loss comes from unresolved V genes, and the rest has no known cause. Recorded for this sample are roughly 220,000 clones; 60% to 70% of them occurred a single time. The top ten constitute roughly 10% of the sample. The source material was memory CD4+ T cells sorted from blood. The cell subset or site label, as the study defines it: CD45RA-negative fraction. The origin of the receptors is a man aged 25-40 years in good health.

The V gene is TRBV5-1, the J gene TRBJ2-1, with D maybe TRBD1 (5 bases). In germline, CDR1 is SGHRS, CDR2 YFSETQ. The CDR3 sequence is 16 residues long. V was pared by 0 bases and J by 3 bases, with 13 bases between. The chain's CDR3 is CASSLAQGKFYNEQFF. The CDR3 region has the DNA TGCGCCAGCAGCTTGGCGCAGGGAAAATTCTACAATGAGCAGTTCTTC.

The sample holds a few counts of this clone. This rearrangement joins TRBV14 to TRBJ2-5; 7 bases line up with TRBD2. Germline CDR1 is SGHDN and CDR2 is FVKESK. The CDR3 runs to 14 residues. J gave up 2 bases and V 4 bases, and 4 bases lay outside the gene matches. The CDR3 coding sequence is TGTGCCAGCAGCCCCGGAGCGGGACAAGAGACCCAGTACTTC. It codes for CASSPGAGQETQYF. The entire variable domain, with the rest obtained from reference TRBV14 and TRBJ2-5, is as follows: EAGVTQFPSHSVIEKGQTVTLRCDPISGHDNLYWYRRVMGKEIKFLLHFVKESKQDESGMPNNRFLAERTGGTYSTLKVQPAELEDSGVYFCASSPGAGQETQYFGPGTRLLVL.

This clone was recorded at least ten times. V is TRBV28 and J is TRBJ1-4, with a tentative D call TRBD1 (5 bases). Per the germline V gene, CDR1 is MDHEN and CDR2 is SYDVKM. V was pared by 4 bases and J by 8 bases, with 29 bases between. The length of the CDR3 is 19 residues. CDR3 coding DNA: TGTGCCAGCAGTTCCCCTCTGGACACCATTCCGCTCCAGGGCGAAAAACTGTTTTTT. It yields the protein CASSSPLDTIPLQGEKLFF.

The J gene is TRBJ1-4, the V gene TRBV13, with D unclear. Looked up from germline, CDR1 is PRHDT and CDR2 is FYEKMQ (reference sequence). V lost 4 bases and J lost 1, with 19 bases in between. The length of the CDR3 is 18 residues. CDR3 sequence reads: CASSSSAFESGTNEKLFF. The CDR3 bases are TGTGCCAGCAGCTCCTCGGCCTTCGAGTCGGGAACTAATGAAAAACTGTTTTTT.